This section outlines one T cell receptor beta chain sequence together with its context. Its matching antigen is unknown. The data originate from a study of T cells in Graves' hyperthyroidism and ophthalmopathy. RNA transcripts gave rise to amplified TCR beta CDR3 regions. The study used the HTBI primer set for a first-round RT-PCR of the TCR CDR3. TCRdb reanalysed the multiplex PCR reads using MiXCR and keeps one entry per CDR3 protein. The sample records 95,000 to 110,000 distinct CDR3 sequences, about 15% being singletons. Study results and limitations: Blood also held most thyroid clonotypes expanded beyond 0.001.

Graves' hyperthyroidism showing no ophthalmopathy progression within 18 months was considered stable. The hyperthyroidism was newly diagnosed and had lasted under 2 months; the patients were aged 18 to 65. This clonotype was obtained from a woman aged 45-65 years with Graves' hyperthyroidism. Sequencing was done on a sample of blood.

CDR3 amino acids: CASSLADRSSYGYTF. In DNA form, the CDR3 reads TGTGCCAGCAGTTTAGCAGACCGGTCTAGCTATGGCTACACCTTC. V usage is TRBV28 and J usage is TRBJ1-2, with no clear D. Germline CDR1 MDHEN, CDR2 SYDVKM. The V end lost 2 bases, the J end lost 4 bases, and 14 bases lay between the germline ends. The CDR3 contains 15 residues.